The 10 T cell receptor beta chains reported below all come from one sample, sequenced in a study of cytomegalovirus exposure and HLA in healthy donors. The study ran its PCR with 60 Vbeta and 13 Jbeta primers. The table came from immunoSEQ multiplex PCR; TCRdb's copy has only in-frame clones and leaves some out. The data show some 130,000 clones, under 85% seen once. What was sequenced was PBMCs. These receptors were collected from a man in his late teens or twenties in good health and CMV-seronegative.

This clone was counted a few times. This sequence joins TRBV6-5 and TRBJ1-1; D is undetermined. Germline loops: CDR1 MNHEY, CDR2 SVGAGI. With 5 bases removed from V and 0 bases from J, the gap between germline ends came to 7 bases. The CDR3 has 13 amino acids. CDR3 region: CASSRSMNTEAFF. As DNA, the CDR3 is TGTGCCAGCAGTCGTAGCATGAACACTGAAGCTTTCTTT.

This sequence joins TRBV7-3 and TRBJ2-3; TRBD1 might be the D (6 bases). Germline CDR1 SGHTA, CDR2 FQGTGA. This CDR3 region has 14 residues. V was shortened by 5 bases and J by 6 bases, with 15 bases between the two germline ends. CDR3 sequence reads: CASSPQQGADTQYF. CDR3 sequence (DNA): TGTGCCAGCAGCCCTCAACAGGGAGCGGATACGCAGTATTTT.

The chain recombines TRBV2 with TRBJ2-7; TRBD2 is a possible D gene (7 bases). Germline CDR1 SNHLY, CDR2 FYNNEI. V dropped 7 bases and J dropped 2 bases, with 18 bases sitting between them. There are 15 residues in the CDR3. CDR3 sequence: CASIGLGGPTYEQYF. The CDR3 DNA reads TGTGCCAGCATAGGATTGGGGGGGCCAACCTACGAGCAGTACTTC.

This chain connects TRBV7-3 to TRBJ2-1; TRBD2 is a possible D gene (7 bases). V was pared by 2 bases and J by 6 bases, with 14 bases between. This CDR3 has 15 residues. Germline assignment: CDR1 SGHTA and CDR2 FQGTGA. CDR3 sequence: CASSLSVRGGNEQFF. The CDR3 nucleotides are TGTGCCAGCAGCTTATCAGTAAGGGGGGGCAATGAGCAGTTCTTC.

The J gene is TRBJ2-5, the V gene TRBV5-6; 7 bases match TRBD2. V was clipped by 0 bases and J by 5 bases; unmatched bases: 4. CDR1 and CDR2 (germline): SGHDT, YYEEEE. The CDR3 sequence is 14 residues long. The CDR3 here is CASSLAGEGETQYF. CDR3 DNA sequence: TGTGCCAGCAGCTTGGCTGGGGAGGGGGAGACCCAGTACTTC.

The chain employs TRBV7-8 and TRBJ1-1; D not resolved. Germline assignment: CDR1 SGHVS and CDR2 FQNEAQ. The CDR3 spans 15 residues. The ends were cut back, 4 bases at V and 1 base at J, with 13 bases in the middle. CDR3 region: CASSSGVSPNTEAFF. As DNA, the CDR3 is TGTGCCAGCAGCTCCGGTGTCTCGCCGAACACTGAAGCTTTCTTT.

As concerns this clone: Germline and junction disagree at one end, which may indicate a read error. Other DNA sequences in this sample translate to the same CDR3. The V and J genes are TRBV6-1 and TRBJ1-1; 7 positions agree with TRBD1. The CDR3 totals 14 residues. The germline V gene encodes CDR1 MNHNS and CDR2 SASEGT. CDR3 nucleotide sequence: TGTGCCAGCAGGAGGGGACAGCCTAACACTGAAGCTTTCTTC. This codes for CASRRGQPNTEAFF.

The CDR3 is CASSSGASGYSTDTQYF. The DNA for the CDR3 is TGCGCCAGCAGCTCTGGGGCTTCCGGATATAGCACAGATACGCAGTATTTT. The chain combines TRBV5-1 with TRBJ2-3, with D tentatively TRBD1 (5 bases). From germline, CDR1 is SGHRS and CDR2 YFSETQ. The CDR3 covers 17 residues. V was shortened by 3 bases and J by 0 bases, with 17 bases between the two germline ends. Full variable domain (remainder filled in from reference TRBV5-1 and TRBJ2-3): KAGVTQTPRYLIKTRGQQVTLSCSPISGHRSVSWYQQTPGQGLQFLFEYFSETQRNKGNFPGRFSGRQFSNSRSEMNVSTLELGDSALYLCASSSGASGYSTDTQYFGPGTRLTVL.

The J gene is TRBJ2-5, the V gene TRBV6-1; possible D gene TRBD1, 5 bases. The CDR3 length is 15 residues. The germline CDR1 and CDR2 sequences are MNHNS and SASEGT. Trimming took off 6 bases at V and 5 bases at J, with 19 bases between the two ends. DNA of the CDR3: TGTGCCAGCAGCCGAACCCAAGTGGGGCTGGAGACCCAGTACTTC. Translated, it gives CASSRTQVGLETQYF.

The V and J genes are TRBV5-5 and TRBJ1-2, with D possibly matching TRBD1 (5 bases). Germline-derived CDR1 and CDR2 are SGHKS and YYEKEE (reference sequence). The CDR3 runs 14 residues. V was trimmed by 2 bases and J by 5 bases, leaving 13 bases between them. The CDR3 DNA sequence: TGTGCCAGCAGCTTACCCGGGACTTTGTATGGCTACACCTTC. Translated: CASSLPGTLYGYTF.